This T cell receptor beta chain comes out of a study of shared clonotypes between healthy human individuals. Here immunoSEQ multiplex PCR was the method, and the copy in TCRdb shows in-frame clones only, minus some. The sample consists of about 600,000 clones, around 81% of them appearing once. V lost 5 bases to trimming and J lost 4 bases, with 12 bases between them. This CDR3 is 15 amino acids long. The V gene's germline CDR1 is SGHTA and CDR2 FQGTGA. Unsorted material relied on tens of millions of PBMCs as the source of genomic DNA. This chain connects TRBV7-3 to TRBJ2-6; D perhaps matches TRBD2 (5 bases). The source of this sequence is a woman in her forties in good health. Some clones in this sample may be carry-over from other donors' samples. The specimen sequenced was PBMCs. This CDR3 is CASSPGSPGANVLTF. The CDR3 nucleotides read TGTGCCAGCAGCCCGGGGTCCCCCGGGGCCAACGTCCTGACTTTC.